This T cell receptor beta chain was documented in a study of early T cells in non-severe SARS-CoV-2 infection. Study-wide background: The sequenced material was bulk RNA from unsorted whole blood, and its chains were unpaired.

Regarding this clonotype: Its antigen remains unknown.

General study results and limits: Reliance on VDJdb matching favored anti-spike CD8 responses; private and CD4 specificities were missed.

The CDR3 is 15 amino acids. V was shortened by 5 bases and J by 0 bases, with 14 bases between the two germline ends. The germline gives CDR1 ENHRY, CDR2 SYGVKD. Separate cDNA molecules each had unique molecular identifiers attached to them. One entry per CDR3 protein, called by TCRdb with MiXCR from the 5' RACE reads. Here the sample spans more than 90,000 distinct CDR3 sequences, approximately 13% being singletons. V usage is TRBV10-3 and J usage is TRBJ2-7, with D perhaps TRBD1 (6 bases). This TCR derives from an adult who was a healthcare worker with PCR-confirmed SARS-CoV-2 infection or an uninfected control (not recorded which). Sequenced input: whole blood. CDR3 sequence (DNA): TGTGCCATCAGTTCCAGGGGCGCTATCTCCTACGAGCAGTACTTC. Translating gives CAISSRGAISYEQYF.